Following are 32 T cell receptor beta chains from one sample sequenced in a study of metastatic and nonmetastatic thyroid tumors. Via MiXCR, TCRdb re-called the PCR reads. The data show about 85,000 clones, 8.6% seen once. Patients underwent thyroid surgery, and none had received any treatment before it. Sequenced: blood. The receptors originated from a female donor with papillary thyroid cancer or a benign thyroid nodule (not recorded which). Some clones in this sample may be carry-over from other donors' samples.

This clone was seen at least ten times. This chain uses TRBV2 with TRBJ2-7, with D possibly matching TRBD1 (5 bases). V lost 4 bases and J 3 bases, leaving 13 bases between the germline ends. The CDR3 totals 14 residues. Germline V gives CDR1 SNHLY, CDR2 FYNNEI. The CDR3 DNA is TGTGCCAGCAGTGCAGGGCAACGGATCTACGAGCAGTACTTC. It codes for CASSAGQRIYEQYF. The full variable domain, its missing parts supplied by reference TRBV2 and TRBJ2-7, is EPEVTQTPSHQVTQMGQEVILRCVPISNHLYFYWYRQILGQKVEFLVSFYNNEISEKSEIFDDQFSVERPDGSNFTLKIRSTKLEDSAMYFCASSAGQRIYEQYFGPGTRLTVT.

This clone occurred a few times. Since a much larger clone is just one base distant, this may be a read error. This specimen includes other DNA sequences encoding the same CDR3. The V and J genes are TRBV27 and TRBJ2-3; unclear D gene. Germline V gives CDR1 MNHEY, CDR2 SMNVEV (reference sequence). Trimming stripped 6 bases from V and 2 bases from J, with 12 bases between. This CDR3 is built from 14 residues. CDR3 residues: CASSPQTDTDTQYF. In nucleotides, the CDR3 is TGTGCCAGCAGCCCGCAAACTGACACAGATACGCAGTATTTT.

In this sample, this clone turned up a few times. A much larger clone lies a single base off, so this may be a read error. The chain employs TRBV9 and TRBJ1-1; the match to TRBD1 covers 7 bases. CDR1 and CDR2 (germline): SGDLS, YYNGEE. V dropped 0 bases and J dropped 11; count of bases not matched to a gene: 4. The CDR3 runs to 12 residues. The CDR3 DNA reads TGTGCCAGCAGCGTAGGAGGGACAGAGGCTTTCTTT. This gives the protein CASSVGGTEAFF.

This clone was found a few times. This sequence joins TRBV6-1 and TRBJ1-5; D uncertain. CDR3 length: 18 residues. The V gene lost 4 bases and the J gene lost 2 bases, with 21 bases spanning the gap. Germline assignment: CDR1 MNHNS and CDR2 SASEGT. CDR3 bases: TGTGCCAGCAGTGGCGGAAGTCTCCGGGAGGATGGCAATCAGCCCCAGCATTTT. Encoded protein: CASSGGSLREDGNQPQHF.

This clone was seen many times. V and J are TRBV9 and TRBJ2-5; perhaps TRBD2 as D (7 bases). The CDR3 has 15 amino acids. The germline V gene encodes CDR1 SGDLS and CDR2 YYNGEE. V was shortened by 0 bases and J by 4 bases, with 13 bases between the two germline ends. The CDR3 spells CASSVVGGARETQYF. The CDR3 DNA sequence: TGTGCCAGCAGCGTAGTTGGGGGGGCGCGAGAGACCCAGTACTTC. The full variable domain, in which reference TRBV9 and TRBJ2-5 provide the parts outside the CDR3, is DSGVTQTPKHLITATGQRVTLRCSPRSGDLSVYWYQQSLDQGLQFLIQYYNGEERAKGNILERFSAQQFPDLHSELNLSSLELGDSALYFCASSVVGGARETQYFGPGTRLLVL.

CDR3 coding DNA: TGTGCCAGCAGCCGCGGGACAGTCCTTGACTACGAGCAGTACTTC. Protein product: CASSRGTVLDYEQYF. The chain uses TRBV5-5 and TRBJ2-7; tentative D call: TRBD1 (7 bases). Germline CDR1 SGHKS, CDR2 YYEKEE (reference sequence). Trimming took off 4 bases at V and 3 bases at J, with 17 bases between the two ends. The length of the CDR3 is 15 residues.

This clone was counted ten times or more. The chain uses TRBV19 and TRBJ2-3, with D perhaps matching TRBD2 (7 bases). The CDR3 sequence is 15 residues long. Germline lookup yields CDR1 LNHDA and CDR2 SQIVND (reference sequence). V gave up 3 bases and J gave up 1 base, with 11 bases separating them. CDR3 DNA: TGTGCCAGTAGTATGGGGGGGCTTGGCACAGATACGCAGTATTTT. This encodes CASSMGGLGTDTQYF.

This clone turned up a few times. Possible read error: a much larger clone is one base away. The chain is built from TRBV6-5 and TRBJ2-4, with D possibly TRBD1 on 6 matching bases. CDR3 size: 13 residues. Germline-derived CDR1 and CDR2 are MNHEY and SVGAGI. Trimming cost V 5 bases and J 6 bases, with 11 bases left between them. Here the CDR3 DNA reads TGTGCCAGCAGTCGGGACATGGTAAACATTCAGTACTTC. This gives the protein CASSRDMVNIQYF.

This clone has a count of ten or more. The CDR3 nucleotides are TGTGCCAGCAGCTTGGACTCCCGGCACACTGAAGCTTTCTTT. Translated, it gives CASSLDSRHTEAFF. The J gene is TRBJ1-1, the V gene TRBV5-4; no reliable D call. The CDR3 length is 14 residues. CDR1 is SGHNT, CDR2 YYREEE, per germline (reference sequence). The germline V and J ends were trimmed by 0 bases and 3 bases, with 9 bases remaining between them.

Turning to this clone: One base away lies a much larger clone, so this may be a sequencing read error. The chain is built from TRBV10-3 and TRBJ2-7, with D possibly TRBD1 on 5 matching bases. Per germline, CDR1 ENHRY and CDR2 SYGVKD. The CDR3 length is 14 residues. The V and J ends lost 6 bases and 5 bases respectively, with 17 bases between them. Here the CDR3 DNA reads TGTGCCATCAGCCGACAGTGCCGACCTAACGAGCAGTACTTC. Protein sequence: CAISRQCRPNEQYF.

This clone was recorded many times. V is TRBV12-3 or TRBV12-4 and J is TRBJ2-3; D is tentatively TRBD1 or TRBD2 (5 bases each). The CDR3 spans 12 residues. V was shortened by 1 base and J by 10 bases, with 9 bases between the two germline ends. CDR3 sequence: CASSLGGWAQYF. In DNA, the CDR3 is TGTGCCAGCAGTTTAGGGGGGTGGGCGCAGTATTTT.

This clone has a count of ten or more. The V and J genes are TRBV7-9 and TRBJ2-3; possible D gene TRBD1, 5 bases. V lost 1 base and J 1 base, leaving 9 bases between the germline ends. The CDR3 runs to 15 residues. Germline values: CDR1 SEHNR, CDR2 FQNEAQ (reference sequence). CDR3 loop: CASSLVSRGTDTQYF. As DNA, the CDR3 is TGTGCCAGCAGCTTAGTGAGCAGGGGCACAGATACGCAGTATTTT. Based on the CDR3 plus reference TRBV7-9 and TRBJ2-3, the full variable domain is DTGVSQNPRHKITKRGQNVTFRCDPISEHNRLYWYRQTLGQGPEFLTYFQNEAQLEKSRLLSDRFSAERPKGSFSTLEIQRTEQGDSAMYLCASSLVSRGTDTQYFGPGTRLTVL.

This rearrangement joins TRBV6-1 to TRBJ2-7, with a weak D call TRBD1 (5 bases). Per germline, CDR1 MNHNS and CDR2 SASEGT. V shed 6 bases and J shed 3 bases, with 15 bases lying between them. This CDR3 spans 14 amino acids. The CDR3 loop reads CASRPDRNHYEQYF. The CDR3 DNA reads TGTGCCAGCAGGCCCGACAGAAACCACTACGAGCAGTACTTC.

V usage is TRBV3-1 and J usage is TRBJ1-5; D unclear. This CDR3 is built from 15 residues. Germline V gene data show CDR1 as LGHDT and CDR2 as YNNKEL (reference sequence). V was shortened by 3 bases and J by 3 bases, with 12 bases between the two germline ends. The CDR3 loop reads CASSHGVSSNQPQHF. The CDR3 coding sequence is TGTGCCAGCAGCCATGGCGTGAGTTCCAATCAGCCCCAGCATTTT.

Notes on this clone: It may be a read error: a sequence one base away is much more abundant. The chain carries TRBV9 and TRBJ1-6, with TRBD1 identical over 7 bases. The CDR3 totals 15 residues. Germline CDR1 is SGDLS and CDR2 is YYNGEE. J lost 10 bases, V lost 0 bases, and 7 bases had no gene match. The CDR3 DNA sequence: TGTGCCAGCAGCGTAGATGACGCAGGGGGATCACCCCTCCACTTT. Translated, it gives CASSVDDAGGSPLHF.

This clone was picked up many times. The V and J genes are TRBV7-3 and TRBJ2-6, with TRBD2 matching over 10 bases. The length of the CDR3 is 17 residues. V was pared by 5 bases and J by 0 bases, with 4 bases of the junction left unmatched. The germline V gene encodes CDR1 SGHTA and CDR2 FQGTGA. The CDR3 DNA reads as TGTGCCAGCAGCCCTAGCGGGGGCCTCTCTGGGGCCAACGTCCTGACTTTC. Translated, it gives CASSPSGGLSGANVLTF.

In this sample, this clone turned up many times. The rearrangement uses TRBV2 and TRBJ2-7; D is perhaps TRBD2 (7 bases). V dropped 8 bases and J dropped 3 bases, with 17 bases sitting between them. Germline lookup yields CDR1 SNHLY and CDR2 FYNNEI. There are 14 residues in the CDR3. Here the CDR3 DNA reads TGTGCCAGCTCTTGGGGGGGCCTTGGCTACGAGCAGTACTTC. It is translated as CASSWGGLGYEQYF.

This clone was recorded many times. The chain recombines TRBV7-6 with TRBJ2-7; 7 bases are a match to TRBD1. V dropped 2 bases and J dropped 4; count of bases not matched to a gene: 5. Germline CDR1 and CDR2: SGHVS and FNYEAQ. The length of the CDR3 is 14 residues. CDR3 amino acids: CASSLWDRPYEQYF. For the CDR3, the DNA is TGTGCCAGCAGCTTATGGGACAGACCTTACGAGCAGTACTTC.

This clone appeared a few times. V is TRBV28 and J is TRBJ1-2, with a tentative D call TRBD1 (6 bases). Between the trimmed V and J ends, which lost 2 bases and 3 bases, there was a span of 7 bases. Germline CDR1 reads MDHEN; CDR2 reads SYDVKM. The CDR3 length is 13 residues. This chain's CDR3 is CASSLGGHYGYTF. The CDR3 coding sequence is TGTGCCAGCAGTTTAGGGGGGCACTATGGCTACACCTTC.

This clone was seen ten or more times. The chain's CDR3 is CASSHGDPNNEQFF. The DNA of the CDR3 is TGTGCCAGCAGTCACGGGGACCCGAACAATGAGCAGTTCTTC. V usage is TRBV12-3 or TRBV12-4 and J usage is TRBJ2-1; D is possibly TRBD1 or TRBD2 (5 bases each). This CDR3 spans 14 amino acids. V lost 5 bases and J lost 5, with 13 bases in between.

This clone appeared many times. The chain has TRBV9 and TRBJ2-5, with TRBD2 as a possible D gene (6 bases). Trimming cost V 4 bases and J 5 bases, with 15 bases left between them. CDR3 length: 14 amino acids. Germline loops: CDR1 SGDLS, CDR2 YYNGEE. CDR3 bases: TGTGCCAGCAGCTTTAGCGGTGGGGAGGAGACCCAGTACTTC. It translates to CASSFSGGEETQYF. Full variable domain (rest looked up from reference TRBV9 and TRBJ2-5): DSGVTQTPKHLITATGQRVTLRCSPRSGDLSVYWYQQSLDQGLQFLIQYYNGEERAKGNILERFSAQQFPDLHSELNLSSLELGDSALYFCASSFSGGEETQYFGPGTRLLVL.

The table lists this clone with many counts. The gene calls are TRBV7-9 and TRBJ2-3; D not resolved. With 2 bases removed from V and 3 bases from J, the gap between germline ends came to 3 bases. This CDR3 spans 12 amino acids. CDR1 and CDR2 (germline): SEHNR, FQNEAQ (reference sequence). DNA of the CDR3: TGTGCCAGCAGCTTATTGACAGATACGCAGTATTTT. Translation: CASSLLTDTQYF.

This clone was seen more than once but under ten times. The CDR3 bases are TGCAGTGCTGCGGACAGGGGTCGCAATCAGCCCCAGCATTTT. This codes for CSAADRGRNQPQHF. The rearrangement links TRBV20-1 to TRBJ1-5; TRBD1 matches 9 bases. Germline V gene lookup returns CDR1 DFQATT and CDR2 SNEGSKA (reference sequence). V gave up 5 bases and J gave up 2 bases; unmatched junction bases: 4. The CDR3 spans 14 residues.

This clone has a count of ten or more. This chain links TRBV6-1 with TRBJ2-5; D ambiguous. The germline V gene has CDR1 MNHNS and CDR2 SASEGT. CDR3 length: 12 residues. With 5 bases removed from V and 1 base from J, the gap between germline ends came to 5 bases. CDR3 amino acids: CASSLLQETQYF. CDR3 bases: TGTGCCAGCAGTCTCCTCCAAGAGACCCAGTACTTC.

Ten or more counts support this clone. The chain combines TRBV3-1 with TRBJ2-2; D is unclear. Trimming took off 0 bases at V and 5 bases at J, with 7 bases between the two ends. Germline V CDR1 and CDR2: LGHDT, YNNKEL (reference sequence). The CDR3 sequence is 14 residues long. CDR3: CASSQDERTGELFF. The CDR3 DNA reads as TGTGCCAGCAGCCAAGACGAGAGAACCGGGGAGCTGTTTTTT.

In its sample, this clone was seen many times. The gene calls are TRBV6-1 and TRBJ1-5; TRBD1 agrees at 10 bases. V trimming: 5 bases; J trimming: 6 bases; junction bases outside the gene matches: 7. The CDR3 consists of 15 residues. Germline assignment: CDR1 MNHNS and CDR2 SASEGT. CDR3 nucleotide sequence: TGTGCCAGCAGTTTAAAGACAGGGGGCTTTCAGCCCCAGCATTTT. It codes for CASSLKTGGFQPQHF.

The sample holds many counts of this clone. The rearrangement uses TRBV28 and TRBJ1-5; perhaps TRBD1 as D (5 bases). The germline V and J ends were trimmed by 5 bases and 7 bases, with 21 bases remaining between them. Germline V gene sequence: CDR1 MDHEN, CDR2 SYDVKM. The CDR3 is 16 amino acids. CDR3 amino acids: CASSVSGTHFRQPQHF. The CDR3, as DNA: TGTGCCAGCAGTGTTTCCGGGACCCATTTTAGACAGCCCCAGCATTTT.

Remarks on this clone: This sample also contains other DNA sequences that code for the same CDR3. This chain joins TRBV6-1 and TRBJ2-1, with D maybe TRBD1 (5 bases). The CDR3 runs to 11 residues. CDR1 is MNHNS, CDR2 SASEGT, per germline. The V end was cut by 9 bases, the J end by 6 bases, with 9 bases between. CDR3 bases: TGTGCCAGTGGAAGGGGCAATGAGCAGTTCTTC. Translated: CASGRGNEQFF.

This clone has a count of ten or more. This may be a read error, as it is one base from a much larger clone. The chain joins TRBV6-4 to TRBJ2-2; 7 nucleotides match TRBD2. CDR1 is MRHNA, CDR2 SNTAGT, per germline. This CDR3 comprises 18 residues. V shed 2 bases, J shed 3 bases, and the junction held 12 bases outside the gene matches. CDR3 DNA: TGTGCCAGCAGTGACCATTGGACTCCGGGGGGAGACACCGGGGAGCTGTTTTTT. Its translation: CASSDHWTPGGDTGELFF.

This clone was seen many times. The rearrangement uses TRBV20-1 and TRBJ1-5; no clear D gene. Germline assignment: CDR1 DFQATT and CDR2 SNEGSKA (reference sequence). Trimming took 2 bases from V and 0 from J, leaving 5 bases between them. This CDR3 is built from 13 residues. The CDR3 sequence: CSARYDSNQPQHF. The CDR3 coding sequence is TGCAGTGCTAGATATGATAGCAATCAGCCCCAGCATTTT.

This clone was seen repeatedly, ten times or more. This chain connects TRBV4-1 to TRBJ1-1, with D perhaps matching TRBD1 (6 bases). Germline loops: CDR1 MGHRA, CDR2 YSYEKL. V lost 1 base and J lost 0, with 9 bases in between. The CDR3 consists of 15 residues. CDR3 bases: TGCGCCAGCAGCCAAGTGGGACAATTGAACACTGAAGCTTTCTTT. Its protein is CASSQVGQLNTEAFF.

In its sample, this clone was seen many times. The gene calls are TRBV10-3 and TRBJ1-2; weak D call: TRBD1 (6 bases). CDR1 and CDR2 from the germline V gene are ENHRY and SYGVKD. The CDR3 loop spans 13 amino acids. Trimming left V 9 bases short and J 1 base short, with 12 bases between. The DNA for the CDR3 is TGTGCCATGGGGGCCGGGGATAACTATGGCTACACCTTC. Translated: CAMGAGDNYGYTF.